What follows are 31 T cell receptor beta chains derived from one specimen sequenced in a study of beta chain features in type 1 diabetes. Expressed TCRB transcripts were sequenced because the entire RNA isolate underwent reverse transcription. Sequencing used immunoSEQ multiplex PCR; TCRdb keeps in-frame clones, though not all of them. The sample lists 220,000 or so clones, more than 65% occurring once. The sequenced material came from naive CD4+ T cells from blood. These receptors all come from a man between 25 and 39 years old in good health.

The genes are TRBV2 and TRBJ2-5; 11 bases are shared with TRBD1. The CDR3 runs to 16 residues. Per germline, CDR1 SNHLY and CDR2 FYNNEI. V dropped 3 bases and J dropped 4; count of bases not matched to a gene: 7. CDR3 region: CASSDGQGAIGETQYF. The CDR3 nucleotides read TGTGCCAGCAGTGATGGACAGGGGGCAATTGGAGAGACCCAGTACTTC.

The gene calls are TRBV6-6 and TRBJ2-3; D might be TRBD1 (5 bases). CDR3 length equals 14 residues. The ends were cut back, 5 bases at V and 4 bases at J, with 13 bases in the middle. The germline V gene has CDR1 MNHNY and CDR2 SVGAGI (reference sequence). The CDR3 region is CASSGSRVSDTQYF. In DNA, the CDR3 is TGTGCCAGCAGTGGCAGCAGGGTTTCAGATACGCAGTATTTT.

The CDR3 is CASRSELASYNEQFF. The DNA of the CDR3 is TGTGCCAGCAGATCGGAACTAGCATCGTACAATGAGCAGTTCTTC. This chain links TRBV11-2 with TRBJ2-1; D is perhaps TRBD2 (6 bases). The CDR3 totals 15 residues. Germline V gene data show CDR1 as SGHAT and CDR2 as FQNNGV. The V gene lost 6 bases and the J gene lost 4 bases, with 16 bases spanning the gap.

The chain employs TRBV29-1 and TRBJ2-7; possibly TRBD1 or TRBD2 for D (5 bases each). The CDR3 spans 12 residues. The V end was cut by 6 bases, the J end by 4 bases, with 13 bases between. CDR1 and CDR2 (germline): SQVTM, ANQGSEA. The CDR3 sequence is CSVGDSEYEQYF. The CDR3 region has the DNA TGCAGCGTGGGAGACAGCGAGTACGAGCAGTACTTC.

The chain employs TRBV30 and TRBJ1-4, with a tentative D call TRBD1 (5 bases). Trimming removed 8 bases from V and 7 bases from J, with 17 bases in between. The length of the CDR3 is 13 residues. Germline V gene lookup returns CDR1 GTSNPN and CDR2 SVGIG (reference sequence). The DNA for the CDR3 is TGTGCCGGTACGAGGGGTCCAAGTGAAAAACTGTTTTTT. This codes for CAGTRGPSEKLFF.

About this clone itself: In the same sample, other DNA sequences code for this CDR3. This chain joins TRBV20-1 and TRBJ2-3; D ambiguous. Germline-derived CDR1 and CDR2 are DFQATT and SNEGSKA (reference sequence). The length of the CDR3 is 10 residues. Between the trimmed V and J ends, which lost 5 bases and 5 bases, there was a span of 5 bases. CDR3 bases: TGCAGTGCTCGAGGAGATACGCAGTATTTT. It yields the protein CSARGDTQYF.

This clone was seen only once. The CDR3 DNA is TGCAGCGTTGAAGGGAGGACCTCACACGAGCAGTACTTC. It codes for CSVEGRTSHEQYF. The chain joins TRBV29-1 to TRBJ2-7; D may be TRBD2 (5 bases). V was pared by 1 base and J by 5 bases, with 12 bases between. This CDR3 contains 13 residues. In germline, CDR1 is SQVTM, CDR2 ANQGSEA.

This chain uses TRBV4-3 with TRBJ2-7; the match to TRBD2 covers 7 bases. The J segment lost 3 bases and the V segment lost 1 base, leaving 6 bases of the junction unmatched. CDR3 length: 15 residues. CDR1 and CDR2 from the germline V gene are LGHNA and YSLEER. The CDR3 DNA follows: TGCGCCAGCAGCCAAGGATCTAGCGGCGTCTACGAGCAGTACTTC. Translation gives CASSQGSSGVYEQYF.

This sequence joins TRBV7-9 and TRBJ1-2; no clear D. CDR3 length equals 12 residues. Trimming shortened V by 5 bases and J by 8 bases, and 12 bases separated the two germline ends. Germline V gene lookup returns CDR1 SEHNR and CDR2 FQNEAQ (reference sequence). The CDR3 DNA is TGTGCCAGCAGCCCGACCGGAGGGGGCTACACCTTC. The encoded protein is CASSPTGGGYTF.

On this clone: The same CDR3 arises from other DNA sequences in this sample as well. The chain employs TRBV7-2 and TRBJ2-7; the D is unclear. Germline V gene sequence: CDR1 SGHTA, CDR2 FQGNSA. V lost 4 bases and J lost 2, with 6 bases in between. The CDR3 has 12 residues. Here the CDR3 DNA reads TGTGCCAGCAGCTCGGGTGCCTACGAGCAGTACTTC. This gives the protein CASSSGAYEQYF.

The chain is built from TRBV11-3 and TRBJ2-5; 9 positions agree with TRBD1. CDR3 length equals 14 residues. Losses at the gene ends were 5 bases for V and 3 bases for J; bases not matched to a gene: 4. Germline V gives CDR1 SGHNT, CDR2 YENEEA. CDR3 sequence: CASSNRTGEETQYF. The CDR3 nucleotides are TGTGCCAGCAGCAATAGGACAGGGGAAGAGACCCAGTACTTC.

V is TRBV15 and J is TRBJ2-7; the match to TRBD2 covers 9 bases. Per the germline V gene, CDR1 is LNHNV and CDR2 is YYDKDF (reference sequence). The CDR3 spans 16 residues. V lost 5 bases and J lost 0; bases outside the gene matches: 8. In DNA form, the CDR3 reads TGTGCCACCAGCCCAGAAAGAGCGGGGGGCTCCTACGAGCAGTACTTC. Protein: CATSPERAGGSYEQYF.

The chain recombines TRBV15 with TRBJ2-5; weak D call: TRBD1 (6 bases). With 8 bases removed from V and 6 bases from J, the gap between germline ends came to 22 bases. Looked up from germline, CDR1 is LNHNV and CDR2 is YYDKDF (reference sequence). This CDR3 comprises 15 residues. DNA of the CDR3: TGTGCCACCGGAGAGGGGGACGCAGTGGGGCAGACCCAGTACTTC. This sequence encodes CATGEGDAVGQTQYF.

The J gene is TRBJ2-5, the V gene TRBV4-1; 9 bases line up with TRBD2. CDR1 is MGHRA, CDR2 YSYEKL, per germline. The CDR3 is made up of 15 amino acids. V lost 1 base to trimming and J lost 4 bases; unmatched junction nucleotides: 4. CDR3 sequence reads: CASSQVTSGLETQYF. CDR3 in DNA: TGCGCCAGCAGCCAAGTGACTAGCGGTTTAGAGACCCAGTACTTC.

The chain carries TRBV5-4 and TRBJ2-1; tentative D call: TRBD1 (6 bases). With 3 bases removed from V and 0 bases from J, the gap between germline ends came to 13 bases. CDR3 length equals 16 residues. Germline lookup yields CDR1 SGHNT and CDR2 YYREEE (reference sequence). The DNA of the CDR3 is TGTGCCAGCAGCTCCGGACAGCCAAGCTCCTACAATGAGCAGTTCTTC. Translating it yields CASSSGQPSSYNEQFF.

The chain is built from TRBV30 and TRBJ2-2; no firm D call. Trimming cost V 0 bases and J 1 base, with 12 bases left between them. Germline CDR1 reads GTSNPN; CDR2 reads SVGIG (reference sequence). This CDR3 comprises 16 residues. In DNA, the CDR3 is TGTGCCTGGAGTGTACAAGTGGGGATGAACACCGGGGAGCTGTTTTTT. Its protein is CAWSVQVGMNTGELFF.

V and J are TRBV30 and TRBJ1-5; TRBD1 is a possible D gene (5 bases). The CDR3 is made up of 14 amino acids. CDR1 and CDR2 (germline): GTSNPN, SVGIG (reference sequence). Trimming shortened V by 0 bases and J by 2 bases, and 8 bases separated the two germline ends. The CDR3 reads CAWSVRRGNQPQHF. The DNA for the CDR3 is TGTGCCTGGAGTGTACGCAGGGGCAATCAGCCCCAGCATTTT.

This clone has just a few counts. Other DNA sequences in the sample encode the same CDR3. This sequence joins TRBV15 and TRBJ2-5; D is unclear. The V end was cut by 3 bases, the J end by 2 bases, with 4 bases between. This CDR3 has 12 amino acids. Germline loops: CDR1 LNHNV, CDR2 YYDKDF (reference sequence). As DNA, the CDR3 is TGTGCCACCAGCAGGGATCAAGAGACCCAGTACTTC. As protein: CATSRDQETQYF. Full variable domain (rest looked up from reference TRBV15 and TRBJ2-5): DAMVIQNPRYQVTQFGKPVTLSCSQTLNHNVMYWYQQKSSQAPKLLFHYYDKDFNNEADTPDNFQSRRPNTSFCFLDIRSPGLGDTAMYLCATSRDQETQYFGPGTRLLVL.

This chain uses TRBV9 with TRBJ1-4; possible D gene TRBD1, 5 bases. This CDR3 region has 15 residues. V was clipped by 0 bases and J by 2 bases, with 8 bases between them. The germline CDR1 and CDR2 sequences are SGDLS and YYNGEE. CDR3 amino acids: CASSVAGITNEKLFF. The DNA for the CDR3 is TGTGCCAGCAGCGTAGCAGGGATCACTAATGAAAAACTGTTTTTT.

This chain connects TRBV7-9 to TRBJ2-5; 9 bases line up with TRBD1. Germline-derived CDR1 and CDR2 are SEHNR and FQNEAQ (reference sequence). This CDR3 comprises 16 residues. V gave up 0 bases and J gave up 5 bases; unmatched junction bases: 7. CDR3 region: CASSLARGQGPETQYF. The CDR3 region has the DNA TGTGCCAGCAGCTTAGCCCGTGGACAGGGGCCCGAGACCCAGTACTTC.

This clone came up a few times. This rearrangement joins TRBV13 to TRBJ2-3, with 7 bases that match TRBD2. CDR1 is PRHDT and CDR2 is FYEKMQ in the germline V gene (reference sequence). The CDR3 is 15 residues long. The ends lost 5 bases at V and 2 bases at J; junction bases unmatched: 7. This chain's CDR3 is CASSRLTSDTDTQYF. The CDR3 region has the DNA TGTGCCAGCAGCCGGCTTACTAGCGACACAGATACGCAGTATTTT.

The rearrangement links TRBV15 to TRBJ1-6; 12 bases are shared with TRBD1. The germline CDR1 and CDR2 sequences are LNHNV and YYDKDF (reference sequence). V was clipped by 2 bases and J by 9 bases; unmatched bases: 11. The CDR3 has 18 residues. This CDR3 is CATSRLPTGTGGGSPLHF. CDR3 nucleotides: TGTGCCACCAGCAGACTACCTACCGGGACAGGGGGCGGTTCACCCCTCCACTTT.

The rearrangement joins TRBV28 to TRBJ2-5, with unresolved D. Germline CDR1 MDHEN, CDR2 SYDVKM. Trimming cost V 3 bases and J 3 bases, with 8 bases left between them. This CDR3 comprises 13 residues. The CDR3 loop reads CASSLVRKETQYF. As DNA, the CDR3 is TGTGCCAGCAGTTTGGTGCGAAAAGAGACCCAGTACTTC.

This clone turned up a few times. CDR3 in amino acids: CSAQGGRDSSYNEQFF. The CDR3 bases are TGCAGCGCCCAAGGGGGCCGGGACAGCTCCTACAATGAGCAGTTCTTC. This chain connects TRBV29-1 to TRBJ2-1, with TRBD1 identical over 7 bases. Germline V gives CDR1 SQVTM, CDR2 ANQGSEA. After removal of 7 bases from V and 0 bases from J, the junction contained 12 bases not matched to a gene. The length of the CDR3 is 16 residues.

A note on this clone: The sample carries other DNA sequences with the same CDR3. The genes are TRBV30 and TRBJ1-6; weak D call: TRBD1 (5 bases). V dropped 0 bases and J dropped 6 bases, with 9 bases sitting between them. The CDR3 totals 14 residues. The germline gives CDR1 GTSNPN, CDR2 SVGIG (reference sequence). DNA for the CDR3: TGTGCCTGGAGTGTCCAGGGTGGTAATTCACCCCTCCACTTT. This sequence encodes CAWSVQGGNSPLHF. Looking up the rest from reference TRBV30 and TRBJ1-6 gives the full variable domain: SQTIHQWPATLVQPVGSPLSLECTVEGTSNPNLYWYRQAAGRGLQLLFYSVGIGQISSEVPQNLSASRPQDRQFILSSKKLLLSDSGFYLCAWSVQGGNSPLHFGNGTRLTVT.

This clone was observed a handful of times. The V and J genes are TRBV30 and TRBJ1-1; TRBD1 aligns across 9 bases. V lost 1 base, J lost 10 bases, and 4 bases stayed unmatched. Looked up from germline, CDR1 is GTSNPN and CDR2 is SVGIG (reference sequence). This CDR3 has 12 amino acids. The CDR3, as DNA: TGTGCCTGGAGTGAAACAGGGGGCACAGCTTTCTTT. The encoded protein is CAWSETGGTAFF.

V usage is TRBV5-6 and J usage is TRBJ2-5; 9 nucleotides line up with TRBD1. The length of the CDR3 is 15 residues. Germline CDR1 reads SGHDT; CDR2 reads YYEEEE. V shed 3 bases and J 2 bases; nucleotides not matched to a gene: 5. The chain's CDR3 is CASSYGTGLQETQYF. The DNA of the CDR3 is TGTGCCAGCAGCTACGGGACAGGGCTGCAAGAGACCCAGTACTTC.

This clone was counted a few times. CDR3 sequence (DNA): TGTGCCACCCGAACCGGAACTAGTTCCCCCGAGCAGTACTTC. It yields the protein CATRTGTSSPEQYF. This chain links TRBV2 with TRBJ2-7, with D tentatively TRBD2 (5 bases). Germline V CDR1 and CDR2: SNHLY, FYNNEI. The CDR3 totals 14 residues. The ends were cut back, 10 bases at V and 6 bases at J, with 22 bases in the middle.

The chain has TRBV30 and TRBJ1-5; D remains unclear. Germline V lookup: CDR1 GTSNPN, CDR2 SVGIG (reference sequence). The V and J ends lost 4 bases and 4 bases respectively, with 11 bases between them. The CDR3 totals 13 residues. The CDR3 sequence is CAWTPEANQPQHF. The CDR3 coding sequence is TGTGCCTGGACACCCGAAGCTAATCAGCCCCAGCATTTT.

This clone appeared a few times. A read error may produce the germline difference seen at one junction end. The chain links TRBV30 to TRBJ2-3; 7 bases match TRBD2. This CDR3 comprises 13 residues. Per the germline V gene, CDR1 is GTSNPN and CDR2 is SVGIG (reference sequence). CDR3 in DNA: TGTGCCTGGACCGGCGGGAGCAAAGATACGCAGTATTTT. Translated: CAWTGGSKDTQYF.

The genes are TRBV30 and TRBJ1-2, with D maybe TRBD1 (5 bases). Between the trimmed V and J ends, which lost 7 bases and 4 bases, there was a span of 19 bases. The CDR3 consists of 14 residues. Germline V gene data show CDR1 as GTSNPN and CDR2 as SVGIG (reference sequence). As DNA, the CDR3 is TGTGCCTTGGTCCCAATCGACAGTCGCTATGGCTACACCTTC. Protein sequence: CALVPIDSRYGYTF.